These 27 T cell receptor beta chains originate from one sample sequenced in a study of graft-versus-host responses after intestinal transplantation. No antigens are known for them. TCRdb's copy holds only in-frame clones and misses some; the assay was immunoSEQ multiplex PCR. The table has about 88,000 clones, approximately 94% seen once. The source was unstimulated CD4+ T cells sorted from spleen or lymph node cells, collected before transplant. Receptors were obtained from a human donor who was the organ donor for an intestinal transplant.

This chain joins TRBV5-1 and TRBJ1-5, with a tentative D call TRBD1 (5 bases). The CDR3 is made up of 14 amino acids. With 0 bases removed from V and 7 bases from J, the gap between germline ends came to 11 bases. Looked up from germline, CDR1 is SGHRS and CDR2 is YFSETQ. CDR3 sequence reads: CASSLESGLQPQHF. The CDR3 nucleotides are TGCGCCAGCAGCTTGGAGTCAGGGTTACAGCCCCAGCATTTT.

The V call is TRBV27, the J call TRBJ1-1; unclear D gene. There are 16 residues in the CDR3. V lost 8 bases and J lost 3, with 22 bases in between. Per the germline V gene, CDR1 is MNHEY and CDR2 is SMNVEV (reference sequence). Here the CDR3 DNA reads TGTGCCAGCCGCCACTACCAGACTAACCTAGACACTGAAGCTTTCTTT. Residues: CASRHYQTNLDTEAFF.

The chain uses TRBV28 and TRBJ2-7, with 9 bases fitting TRBD1. Germline-derived CDR1 and CDR2 are MDHEN and SYDVKM. CDR3 length: 15 amino acids. J lost 4 bases, V lost 5 bases, and 9 bases had no gene match. The DNA for the CDR3 is TGTGCCAGCAGTCCCCCTGGGACAGGGTCATACGAGCAGTACTTC. The encoded protein is CASSPPGTGSYEQYF.

V and J are TRBV29-1 and TRBJ2-7, with 9 bases aligning to TRBD1. Germline V gene lookup returns CDR1 SQVTM and CDR2 ANQGSEA. CDR3 length equals 13 residues. With 6 bases clipped from V and 2 bases from J, the junction kept 5 bases outside the gene matches. CDR3 loop: CSVGQGTPYEQYF. CDR3 nucleotides: TGCAGCGTGGGACAGGGTACACCCTACGAGCAGTACTTC.

The CDR3 spells CASTDRTLDVAKNIQYF. CDR3 DNA sequence: TGTGCCAGCACCGACAGGACCCTTGACGTAGCCAAAAACATTCAGTACTTC. V is TRBV2 and J is TRBJ2-4, with D tentatively TRBD1 (6 bases). This CDR3 contains 17 residues. Between the trimmed V and J ends, which lost 7 bases and 0 bases, there was a span of 19 bases. Germline V lookup: CDR1 SNHLY, CDR2 FYNNEI. The whole variable domain, remainder taken from reference TRBV2 and TRBJ2-4, is EPEVTQTPSHQVTQMGQEVILRCVPISNHLYFYWYRQILGQKVEFLVSFYNNEISEKSEIFDDQFSVERPDGSNFTLKIRSTKLEDSAMYFCASTDRTLDVAKNIQYFGAGTRLSVL.

Details on this clone: One end of the junction fails to match germline, which may point to a read error. The chain combines TRBV28 with TRBJ1-2; D remains unclear. The germline gives CDR1 MDHEN, CDR2 SYDVKM. The CDR3 is made up of 13 amino acids. The CDR3 region is CASTIYSVYGCTF. CDR3 DNA sequence: TGTGCCAGCACTATCTACTCTGTCTATGGCTGCACCTTC.

The chain has TRBV2 and TRBJ2-1, with TRBD1 matching 7 bases. Germline V lookup: CDR1 SNHLY, CDR2 FYNNEI. J gave up 3 bases and V 4 bases, and 3 bases lay outside the gene matches. The CDR3 sequence is 14 residues long. CDR3 in DNA: TGTGCCAGCAGTGGGGACAGTCACTACAATGAGCAGTTCTTC. Its protein product is CASSGDSHYNEQFF.

The chain employs TRBV7-9 and TRBJ1-2; TRBD1 aligns across 8 bases. CDR3 length: 13 residues. CDR1 is SEHNR, CDR2 FQNEAQ, per germline (reference sequence). Trimming cost V 5 bases and J 7 bases; bases outside gene matches: 6. The CDR3 loop reads CASSGGQGGGYTF. In DNA form, the CDR3 reads TGTGCCAGCAGCGGCGGACAGGGTGGTGGCTACACCTTC.

The V gene is TRBV11-2, the J gene TRBJ2-5; 8 bases match TRBD1. The CDR3 length is 16 residues. The V and J ends lost 0 bases and 4 bases, in that order; junction bases with no gene match: 7. Germline CDR1 is SGHAT and CDR2 is FQNNGV. The CDR3 nucleotides read TGTGCCAGCAGCTTAGATCAGGGGGCGTTTGGAGAGACCCAGTACTTC. Its protein product is CASSLDQGAFGETQYF. The full variable domain, with the rest looked up from reference TRBV11-2 and TRBJ2-5, is EAGVAQSPRYKIIEKRQSVAFWCNPISGHATLYWYQQILGQGPKLLIQFQNNGVVDDSQLPKDRFSAERLKGVDSTLKIQPAKLEDSAVYLCASSLDQGAFGETQYFGPGTRLLVL.

The chain links TRBV30 to TRBJ2-2; D not resolved. V dropped 1 base and J dropped 7 bases, with 13 bases sitting between them. The CDR3 consists of 14 residues. Germline values: CDR1 GTSNPN, CDR2 SVGIG (reference sequence). The CDR3 reads CAWSGRAWVGELFF. In DNA form, the CDR3 reads TGTGCCTGGAGTGGACGAGCTTGGGTCGGGGAGCTGTTTTTT.

V is TRBV21-1 and J is TRBJ2-1; TRBD2 reflects the table's D call only, with no check against the DNA. TRBV21-1 is a known pseudogene. The CDR3 is made up of 17 amino acids. The CDR3 loop reads CASTRSGKAGENVGQFF. CDR3 DNA sequence: TGTGCCAGCACTCGAAGCGGGAAGGCGGGGGAGAATGTGGGGCAGTTCTTC.

The chain joins TRBV10-3 to TRBJ1-1; no clear D. The germline V gene encodes CDR1 ENHRY and CDR2 SYGVKD. The length of the CDR3 is 14 residues. V was cut by 2 bases and J by 1 base, with 8 bases left in between. The CDR3 DNA follows: TGTGCCATCAGTGAGGGACTCGGGAACACTGAAGCTTTCTTT. Its protein is CAISEGLGNTEAFF.

The table lists this clone with a few counts. The rearrangement links TRBV5-4 to TRBJ1-4, with D possibly matching TRBD1 (6 bases). The ends were cut back, 2 bases at V and 8 bases at J, with 19 bases in the middle. CDR1 and CDR2 (germline): SGHNT, YYREEE (reference sequence). The CDR3 runs 16 residues. CDR3 nucleotides: TGTGCCAGCAGCTTTTCCCTTGGGACACCCTTGGAAAAACTGTTTTTT. Its protein is CASSFSLGTPLEKLFF.

This chain uses TRBV4-1 with TRBJ2-7, with unresolved D. The CDR3 extends over 15 amino acids. The germline gives CDR1 MGHRA, CDR2 YSYEKL. Trimming removed 1 base from V and 3 bases from J, with 13 bases in between. The CDR3 loop is CASSQGLQELYEQYF. The CDR3 bases are TGCGCCAGCAGCCAAGGGCTCCAGGAACTCTACGAGCAGTACTTC.

J is TRBJ2-5 and V is TRBV4-1; D is possibly TRBD1 (5 bases). Germline V gene data show CDR1 as MGHRA and CDR2 as YSYEKL. The CDR3 has 17 residues. Trimming pared 1 base from V and 4 bases from J, leaving 19 bases between. CDR3 sequence: CASSQGPFRGLGETQYF. As DNA, the CDR3 is TGCGCCAGCAGCCAAGGGCCCTTTAGGGGATTGGGAGAGACCCAGTACTTC.

The CDR3 loop is CASSPQAGENTEAFF. DNA of the CDR3: TGTGCCAGCTCACCACAGGCAGGGGAGAACACTGAAGCTTTCTTT. This rearrangement joins TRBV18 to TRBJ1-1, with D possibly TRBD1 on 6 matching bases. The germline gives CDR1 KGHSH, CDR2 LQKENI. This CDR3 comprises 15 residues. V lost 1 base, J lost 1 base, and 10 bases lay in between.

The chain employs TRBV11-2 and TRBJ2-1; D is unclear. The CDR3 is made up of 13 amino acids. V gave up 1 base and J gave up 7 bases, with 8 bases separating them. Looked up from germline, CDR1 is SGHAT and CDR2 is FQNNGV. CDR3 DNA sequence: TGTGCCAGCAGCTTAGGGATCTGGAATGAGCAGTTCTTC. It specifies CASSLGIWNEQFF.

The V call is TRBV7-2, the J call TRBJ2-3, with D maybe TRBD1 (6 bases). Germline CDR1 is SGHTA and CDR2 is FQGNSA. CDR3 length equals 17 residues. Trimming removed 5 bases from V and 0 bases from J, with 18 bases in between. CDR3 protein: CASSLNRVGASTDTQYF. Written as DNA, the CDR3 is TGTGCCAGCAGCCTAAACCGCGTGGGGGCGAGCACAGATACGCAGTATTTT.

This chain uses TRBV5-1 with TRBJ2-1, with unresolved D. V dropped 5 bases and J dropped 0 bases, with 18 bases sitting between them. CDR1 is SGHRS, CDR2 YFSETQ, per germline. The CDR3 runs to 17 residues. DNA for the CDR3: TGCGCCAGCAGGGATTTGTCGGCCTTAAGCTCCTACAATGAGCAGTTCTTC. Translation: CASRDLSALSSYNEQFF.

The V call is TRBV7-2, the J call TRBJ1-2; the D is unclear. The CDR3 runs 13 residues. V was trimmed by 1 base and J by 4 bases, leaving 7 bases between them. Germline V gives CDR1 SGHTA, CDR2 FQGNSA. The CDR3 sequence: CASSLVQLYGYTF. CDR3 in DNA: TGTGCCAGCAGCTTAGTACAGCTCTATGGCTACACCTTC.

The chain links TRBV11-3 to TRBJ2-5; D possibly corresponds to TRBD2 (6 bases). Deletions cut 5 bases from V and 5 bases from J, with 18 bases between. Germline V gene sequence: CDR1 SGHNT, CDR2 YENEEA. This CDR3 has 15 residues. CDR3 amino acids: CASSPHSFRGETQYF. Written as DNA, the CDR3 is TGTGCCAGCAGCCCCCACTCGTTCCGGGGGGAGACCCAGTACTTC.

The gene calls are TRBV15 and TRBJ1-1, with D maybe TRBD1 (5 bases). Trimming cost V 0 bases and J 1 base, with 9 bases left between them. The germline CDR1 and CDR2 sequences are LNHNV and YYDKDF (reference sequence). The CDR3 extends over 15 amino acids. For the CDR3, the DNA is TGTGCCACCAGCAGAGATCCTGGACAGAACACTGAAGCTTTCTTT. This codes for CATSRDPGQNTEAFF. The full variable domain, its missing parts supplied by reference TRBV15 and TRBJ1-1, is DAMVIQNPRYQVTQFGKPVTLSCSQTLNHNVMYWYQQKSSQAPKLLFHYYDKDFNNEADTPDNFQSRRPNTSFCFLDIRSPGLGDTAMYLCATSRDPGQNTEAFFGQGTRLTVV.

This clone has only one observation. The chain recombines TRBV18 with TRBJ2-5; no definite D call. Looked up from germline, CDR1 is KGHSH and CDR2 is LQKENI. The V end lost 5 bases, the J end lost 1 base, and 5 bases lay between the germline ends. The CDR3 spans 12 residues. CDR3 nucleotides: TGTGCCAGCTCAGATCGCCAAGAGACCCAGTACTTC. The encoded protein is CASSDRQETQYF. The full variable domain, its missing parts supplied by reference TRBV18 and TRBJ2-5, is NAGVMQNPRHLVRRRGQEARLRCSPMKGHSHVYWYRQLPEEGLKFMVYLQKENIIDESGMPKERFSAEFPKEGPSILRIQQVVRGDSAAYFCASSDRQETQYFGPGTRLLVL.

This sequence joins TRBV28 and TRBJ2-1; 8 bases are a match to TRBD1. V lost 5 bases, J lost 10 bases, and 19 bases stayed unmatched. Germline CDR1 is MDHEN and CDR2 is SYDVKM. This CDR3 region has 17 residues. CDR3 sequence reads: CASSPPRQGSLVSEQFF. The DNA of the CDR3 is TGTGCCAGCAGTCCGCCTCGACAGGGGTCCTTGGTATCGGAGCAGTTCTTC.

This clone has a single count. This chain uses TRBV9 with TRBJ2-7; 8 bases agree with TRBD1. J gave up 6 bases and V 1 base, and 12 bases lay outside the gene matches. Germline-derived CDR1 and CDR2 are SGDLS and YYNGEE. The CDR3 is 16 amino acids. The DNA for the CDR3 is TGTGCCAGCAGCGTACATCCGGGACAGGCCCTACGCGAGCAGTACTTC. The encoded protein is CASSVHPGQALREQYF.

The J gene is TRBJ2-3, the V gene TRBV11-2; tentative D call: TRBD2 (6 bases). Deletions cut 3 bases from V and 6 bases from J, with 10 bases between. This CDR3 has 13 residues. Germline CDR1 SGHAT, CDR2 FQNNGV. For the CDR3, the DNA is TGTGCCAGCAGCTTTGAGGGGAGGGATACGCAGTATTTT. It specifies CASSFEGRDTQYF.

This chain links TRBV28 with TRBJ1-1; the D is unclear. The germline V gene has CDR1 MDHEN and CDR2 SYDVKM. V was cut by 6 bases and J by 4 bases, with 9 bases left in between. The CDR3 loop spans 12 amino acids. CDR3: CASRVGRTEAFF. The CDR3 DNA follows: TGTGCCAGCAGGGTCGGCCGCACTGAAGCTTTCTTT.